The next 32 T cell receptor beta chains were all read from a single sample in a study of cytomegalovirus exposure and HLA in healthy donors (dated by TCRdb to about 2017). Libraries were made using the immunoSEQ multiplex PCR assay. For the multiplex PCR, a mixture combining 60 forward primers for TCR Vbeta segments and 13 reverse primers for TCR Jbeta segments was used. In TCRdb, the immuneACCESS table is reduced to in-frame sequences with V and J assigned. These tables do not hold every clone; where another copy was compared, an unresolved V gene accounts for under half, and the others remain unexplained. Counted in this sample were under 75,000 clones; 74% of them appeared once. Of the sample, more than 9.5% is held by the ten largest clones. Input material: PBMCs. The origin of the receptors is a human donor in good health.

The chain combines TRBV7-9 with TRBJ1-3; maybe TRBD1 (5 bases). CDR1 SEHNR and CDR2 FQNEAQ come from the germline V gene (reference sequence). Trimming stripped 4 bases from V and 2 bases from J, with 15 bases between. The length of the CDR3 is 16 residues. CDR3 residues: CASSSRGSPPGNTIYF. CDR3 DNA: TGTGCCAGCAGCTCCCGGGGGAGTCCGCCTGGAAACACCATATATTTT.

This rearrangement joins TRBV27 to TRBJ1-5, with a tentative D call TRBD1 (6 bases). CDR1 is MNHEY and CDR2 is SMNVEV in the germline V gene (reference sequence). V was trimmed by 5 bases and J by 0 bases, leaving 11 bases between them. CDR3 length: 15 amino acids. In DNA, the CDR3 is TGTGCCAGCAGTCCAGGACAGAGTAGCAATCAGCCCCAGCATTTT. Protein product: CASSPGQSSNQPQHF.

This chain links TRBV5-6 with TRBJ2-5, with 9 positions matching TRBD1. The CDR3 is 16 residues long. Germline-derived CDR1 and CDR2 are SGHDT and YYEEEE. Losses at the gene ends were 5 bases for V and 5 bases for J; bases not matched to a gene: 13. CDR3 amino acids: CASSLTDRGSGETQYF. The CDR3, as DNA: TGTGCCAGCAGTCTTACGGACAGGGGCTCGGGGGAGACCCAGTACTTC.

The J gene is TRBJ2-4, the V gene TRBV19, with a weak D call TRBD1 (6 bases). Trimming removed 1 base at V and 0 bases at J, with 31 bases between. This CDR3 comprises 23 residues. The germline gives CDR1 LNHDA, CDR2 SQIVND (reference sequence). The CDR3 nucleotides read TGTGCCAGTAGTATAGGCCCACTAGGGACCAGGGGTGCTAGGGCACTAGCCAAAAACATTCAGTACTTC. Protein sequence: CASSIGPLGTRGARALAKNIQYF. The whole variable domain, filled in from reference TRBV19 and TRBJ2-4, reads DGGITQSPKYLFRKEGQNVTLSCEQNLNHDAMYWYRQDPGQGLRLIYYSQIVNDFQKGDIAEGYSVSREKKESFPLTVTSAQKNPTAFYLCASSIGPLGTRGARALAKNIQYFGAGTRLSVL.

The table lists this clone with a few counts. The rearrangement joins TRBV28 to TRBJ2-2, with 7 bases fitting TRBD2. The CDR3 has 19 amino acids. Germline lookup yields CDR1 MDHEN and CDR2 SYDVKM. Germline trimming cut 3 bases from V and 2 bases from J; bases unmatched to any gene: 15. The CDR3 DNA follows: TGTGCCAGCAGTTTTGGGATTGGAAAGGCGGGACTAAACACCGGGGAGCTGTTTTTT. The encoded protein is CASSFGIGKAGLNTGELFF. Filled out from reference TRBV28 and TRBJ2-2, the complete variable domain reads DVKVTQSSRYLVKRTGEKVFLECVQDMDHENMFWYRQDPGLGLRLIYFSYDVKMKEKGDIPEGYSVSREKKERFSLILESASTNQTSMYLCASSFGIGKAGLNTGELFFGEGSRLTVL.

This clone was observed a few times. The chain carries TRBV27 and TRBJ2-1, with TRBD1 matching over 9 bases. Losses at the gene ends were 3 bases for V and 10 bases for J; bases not matched to a gene: 10. Germline lookup yields CDR1 MNHEY and CDR2 SMNVEV (reference sequence). The CDR3 runs to 15 residues. The CDR3 region has the DNA TGTGCCAGCAGTTTGCCGGGACAGGGAATTGGGGAGCAGTTCTTC. Protein product: CASSLPGQGIGEQFF.

The rearrangement uses TRBV6-6 and TRBJ2-5; 7 nucleotides align to TRBD1. The last part of the DNA fits TRBJ2-7 better; the J call may be wrong. CDR1 and CDR2 from the germline V gene are MNHNY and SVGAGI (reference sequence). The CDR3 runs to 13 residues. CDR3 in amino acids: CASSRDSTYEQYF. DNA of the CDR3: TGTGCCAGCAGTCGGGACAGTACCTACGAGCAGTACTTC.

This clone was detected only a few times. V gene TRBV27 combines with J gene TRBJ2-3; 9 nucleotides align to TRBD2. Trimming took 2 bases from V and 4 from J; bases not matched to a gene: 7. This CDR3 spans 16 amino acids. The germline CDR1 and CDR2 sequences are MNHEY and SMNVEV (reference sequence). CDR3 loop: CASSLVAGDSPDTQYF. For the CDR3, the DNA is TGTGCCAGCAGTTTAGTAGCGGGAGATAGCCCAGATACGCAGTATTTT.

This clone was seen a handful of times. This chain uses TRBV10-3 with TRBJ2-3; 8 bases match TRBD2. Germline CDR1 is ENHRY and CDR2 is SYGVKD. This CDR3 spans 16 amino acids. Trimming cost V 8 bases and J 1 base; bases outside gene matches: 11. The CDR3 coding sequence is TGTGCCATCCAACCTGACCTACTAGCGGGCACAGATACGCAGTATTTT. It specifies CAIQPDLLAGTDTQYF.

The gene calls are TRBV5-1 and TRBJ1-3; D unclear. Germline-derived CDR1 and CDR2 are SGHRS and YFSETQ. Trimming cost V 4 bases and J 4 bases, with 12 bases left between them. The CDR3 is 14 amino acids. DNA of the CDR3: TGCGCCAGCAGCAACACGACTCAAGGAAACACCATATATTTT. Amino acids: CASSNTTQGNTIYF.

This rearrangement joins TRBV7-9 to TRBJ2-3; 12 bases line up with TRBD2. The V gene end was trimmed by 5 bases and the J gene end by 3 bases; junction bases not matched to a gene: 3. CDR1 is SEHNR, CDR2 FQNEAQ, per germline (reference sequence). CDR3 length equals 15 residues. This CDR3 is CASSQTSGRTDTQYF. The CDR3 region has the DNA TGTGCCAGCAGCCAGACTAGCGGGAGAACAGATACGCAGTATTTT. Filled out from reference TRBV7-9 and TRBJ2-3, the complete variable domain reads DTGVSQNPRHKITKRGQNVTFRCDPISEHNRLYWYRQTLGQGPEFLTYFQNEAQLEKSRLLSDRFSAERPKGSFSTLEIQRTEQGDSAMYLCASSQTSGRTDTQYFGPGTRLTVL.

The chain recombines TRBV7-9 with TRBJ2-1, with 7 bases identical to TRBD1. This CDR3 region has 15 residues. V shed 7 bases, J shed 0 bases, and the junction held 6 bases outside the gene matches. In germline, CDR1 is SEHNR, CDR2 FQNEAQ (reference sequence). CDR3 nucleotides: TGTGCCAGCATAGACAGGGCGCTCTCCTACAATGAGCAGTTCTTC. Its translation is CASIDRALSYNEQFF.

The chain employs TRBV7-9 and TRBJ2-2; 11 nucleotides line up with TRBD2. The CDR3 is 18 amino acids. The germline gives CDR1 SEHNR, CDR2 FQNEAQ (reference sequence). Losses at the gene ends were 2 bases for V and 6 bases for J; bases not matched to a gene: 11. This chain's CDR3 is CASSLPFRVAGGSGELFF. The CDR3 bases are TGTGCCAGCAGCTTACCCTTCCGGGTAGCGGGAGGGTCCGGGGAGCTGTTTTTT.

This chain joins TRBV27 and TRBJ1-2, with 8 bases that match TRBD1. The V gene end was trimmed by 2 bases and the J gene end by 7 bases; junction bases not matched to a gene: 12. CDR3 length equals 16 residues. Germline V gives CDR1 MNHEY, CDR2 SMNVEV (reference sequence). Written as DNA, the CDR3 is TGTGCCAGCAGTTTAAATGCGGCAGGGGGCAGGCGTGGCTACACCTTC. Its translation: CASSLNAAGGRRGYTF.

The CDR3 sequence is CSVGGDGYTF. In nucleotides, the CDR3 is TGCAGCGTTGGAGGAGATGGCTACACCTTC. V usage is TRBV29-1 and J usage is TRBJ1-2; D not certain. The CDR3 length is 10 residues. Per germline, CDR1 SQVTM and CDR2 ANQGSEA. The V and J ends lost 4 bases and 6 bases respectively, with 6 bases between them.

This chain joins TRBV28 and TRBJ1-5; 8 bases fit TRBD1. The germline V gene has CDR1 MDHEN and CDR2 SYDVKM. V lost 7 bases, J lost 6 bases, and 8 bases stayed unmatched. The CDR3 contains 14 residues. The CDR3 region has the DNA TGTGCCAGCATCAACAGGGGGTTAGGTCAGCCCCAGCATTTT. Protein product: CASINRGLGQPQHF.

CDR3 nucleotide sequence: TGTGCCAGTAGTCCTCCGGGATGGGGTGAAAAACTGTTTTTT. This codes for CASSPPGWGEKLFF. The V and J genes are TRBV19 and TRBJ1-4; D gene uncertain. There are 14 residues in the CDR3. CDR1 LNHDA and CDR2 SQIVND come from the germline V gene (reference sequence). The germline V and J ends were trimmed by 5 bases and 7 bases, with 14 bases remaining between them.

This clone was picked up one time. Other DNA sequences in this specimen translate into the identical CDR3. J is TRBJ2-7 and V is TRBV5-1; TRBD2 matches 7 bases. Germline CDR1 reads SGHRS; CDR2 reads YFSETQ. V was clipped by 0 bases and J by 1 base; unmatched bases: 1. The CDR3 extends over 14 amino acids. CDR3 nucleotide sequence: TGCGCCAGCAGCTTGGTCGGGGGGTCCTACGAGCAGTACTTC. Translation: CASSLVGGSYEQYF. Drawing the rest from reference TRBV5-1 and TRBJ2-7, the complete variable domain is KAGVTQTPRYLIKTRGQQVTLSCSPISGHRSVSWYQQTPGQGLQFLFEYFSETQRNKGNFPGRFSGRQFSNSRSEMNVSTLELGDSALYLCASSLVGGSYEQYFGPGTRLTVT.

In its sample, this clone was seen once. The chain couples TRBV18 to TRBJ2-7; D gene uncertain. There are 15 residues in the CDR3. V lost 6 bases to trimming and J lost 1 base, with 16 bases between them. The germline gives CDR1 KGHSH, CDR2 LQKENI. The CDR3 sequence: CASSQTPVGSYEQYF. CDR3 DNA sequence: TGTGCCAGCTCCCAGACTCCCGTCGGATCCTACGAGCAGTACTTC.

Notes on this clone: The limits of the CDR3 on the DNA are not certain, so only TCRdb's listed CDR3 is given. The rearrangement joins TRBV12-1 to TRBJ2-1; the table names TRBD1, a call not compared with the DNA. TRBV12-1 has pseudogene status. The CDR3 contains 19 residues when both ends are counted. CDR3 residues: CASSFVGQGAESSYNEQFF.

The V and J genes are TRBV4-1 and TRBJ2-5; perhaps TRBD1 as D (6 bases). V was clipped by 1 base and J by 3 bases, with 12 bases between them. Germline assignment: CDR1 MGHRA and CDR2 YSYEKL. The CDR3 sequence is 15 residues long. This chain's CDR3 is CASSQVRTVKETQYF. The CDR3 nucleotides read TGCGCCAGCAGCCAAGTGCGGACAGTAAAAGAGACCCAGTACTTC.

The chain combines TRBV10-1 with TRBJ1-1; 8 nucleotides align to TRBD1. The trim removed 5 bases at V and 7 bases at J, leaving 3 bases unmatched. The CDR3 runs to 12 residues. Germline V CDR1 and CDR2: WNHNN, SYGVQD (reference sequence). The CDR3 region is CASSFGQGEAFF. In nucleotides, the CDR3 is TGCGCCAGCAGTTTCGGACAGGGTGAAGCTTTCTTT.

The chain uses TRBV7-9 and TRBJ2-7, with 7 bases lining up with TRBD1. The CDR3 totals 13 residues. Germline V gene data show CDR1 as SEHNR and CDR2 as FQNEAQ (reference sequence). The J segment lost 5 bases and the V segment lost 9 bases, leaving 10 bases of the junction unmatched. CDR3 coding DNA: TGTGCCAGTACTGACAGGGTTCGTGACGAGCAGTACTTC. Its protein is CASTDRVRDEQYF.

This clone was detected once. This CDR3 is CASSPVKTSGSPGGTDTQYF. CDR3 nucleotides: TGTGCCAGCTCACCGGTGAAGACTAGCGGCTCCCCAGGAGGCACAGATACGCAGTATTTT. The chain uses TRBV18 and TRBJ2-3; 9 nucleotides line up with TRBD2. This CDR3 comprises 20 residues. From germline, CDR1 is KGHSH and CDR2 LQKENI. The V segment lost 3 bases and the J segment 1 base; nucleotides outside the gene matches: 17.

In its sample, this clone was seen a few times. The rearrangement links TRBV5-1 to TRBJ2-7, with D possibly TRBD1 on 6 matching bases. The germline gives CDR1 SGHRS, CDR2 YFSETQ. The V and J ends lost 6 bases and 7 bases respectively, with 14 bases between them. CDR3 length: 12 amino acids. Written as DNA, the CDR3 is TGCGCCAGCACCATAGACCAGGGGGAGCAGTACTTC. This translates into CASTIDQGEQYF.

This chain uses TRBV14 with TRBJ2-1; D not certain. CDR1 SGHDN and CDR2 FVKESK come from the germline V gene. This CDR3 comprises 12 residues. The V end was cut by 5 bases, the J end by 9 bases, with 11 bases between. CDR3 nucleotides: TGTGCCAGCAGCGCCCGTACGGGTGAGCAGTTCTTC. Its translation: CASSARTGEQFF.

The chain combines TRBV2 with TRBJ1-5; 7 bases align to TRBD1. CDR3 length: 15 amino acids. Germline V CDR1 and CDR2: SNHLY, FYNNEI. With 6 bases clipped from V and 0 bases from J, the junction kept 5 bases outside the gene matches. The CDR3 nucleotides read TGTGCCAGCAGGGGGACAGCGTATAGCAATCAGCCCCAGCATTTT. Translated, it gives CASRGTAYSNQPQHF.

This chain links TRBV6-1 with TRBJ1-2; D uncertain. CDR3 length: 13 residues. From germline, CDR1 is MNHNS and CDR2 SASEGT. Trimming cost V 4 bases and J 8 bases, with 14 bases left between them. The CDR3 region is CASSVRWLEGYTF. The CDR3 nucleotides are TGTGCCAGCAGTGTAAGGTGGCTAGAGGGCTACACCTTC.

The V gene is TRBV27, the J gene TRBJ2-7, with D maybe TRBD2 (6 bases). V shed 6 bases and J shed 0 bases, with 15 bases lying between them. The CDR3 totals 15 residues. Germline CDR1 and CDR2: MNHEY and SMNVEV (reference sequence). The CDR3 loop is CASRFRAGLSYEQYF. The CDR3 DNA sequence: TGTGCCAGCAGGTTTCGAGCGGGCCTCTCCTACGAGCAGTACTTC.

Note on this clone: Other DNA sequences in this specimen translate into the identical CDR3. The V gene is TRBV6-5, the J gene TRBJ1-5, with 9 bases lining up with TRBD1. The CDR3 covers 14 residues. The germline V gene has CDR1 MNHEY and CDR2 SVGAGI. J lost 9 bases, V lost 2 bases, and 5 bases had no gene match. CDR3 nucleotide sequence: TGTGCCAGCAGTTACGGGACAGGGATTGGGCCCCAGCATTTT. It yields the protein CASSYGTGIGPQHF.

V is TRBV6-1 and J is TRBJ2-7; 7 bases are shared with TRBD1. From germline, CDR1 is MNHNS and CDR2 SASEGT. The ends lost 4 bases at V and 0 bases at J; junction bases unmatched: 6. This CDR3 is 15 amino acids long. The CDR3 DNA reads TGTGCCAGCAGTGGGACGACAGGGCCCTCCTACGAGCAGTACTTC. Translation gives CASSGTTGPSYEQYF.

This clone occurred once. V usage is TRBV10-1 and J usage is TRBJ2-1, with TRBD2 matching over 10 bases. The trim removed 5 bases at V and 7 bases at J, leaving 11 bases unmatched. This CDR3 has 16 residues. Germline V gene sequence: CDR1 WNHNN, CDR2 SYGVQD (reference sequence). The CDR3 loop reads CASSPGSGRAGNEQFF. DNA for the CDR3: TGCGCCAGCAGTCCAGGGAGCGGGAGGGCCGGAAATGAGCAGTTCTTC.